This T cell receptor (beta chain) was observed in a study of blood T cells in healthy people across ages. Sample-barcoded 5' priming and a J-beta primer mix drove a second PCR of 7 to 11 cycles. Carrying 12 random nucleotides, a template-switch adaptor labeled each individual cDNA molecule. TCRdb analysed the 5' RACE reads with MiXCR anew, one entry per CDR3 protein. The table lists under 2 million distinct CDR3 sequences, around 36% of them singletons. The authors isolated at least 7 million PBMCs per sample. In regard to this clonotype: Its antigen is unknown. At one of its ends the junction is not consistent with the germline gene, which may arise from a read error.

Study-level points and caveats: Older individuals had lower TCR beta diversity per million T cells (the decline was roughly linear).

Germline V gene data show CDR1 as DFQATT and CDR2 as SNEGSKA (reference sequence). CDR3 length: 16 residues. The rearrangement joins TRBV20-1 to TRBJ1-5; D is uncertain. What was sequenced was blood. The clonotype originates from a woman aged 25 to 39 in good health. The CDR3 protein is CSARPLSYTGNHPQHF. The CDR3 bases are TGCAGTGCTAGACCCCTGTCCTACACGGGCAATCATCCCCAGCATTTT.